The clone carrying this TCR beta chain was picked up one time. RNA was extracted with the RNeasy kit, and a quantity of about 0.5 to 1 ug was reverse transcribed using random hexamers. TCR beta CDR3 was amplified by immunoSEQ covering 54 Vbeta and 13 Jbeta. TCRdb ran MiXCR on the immunoSEQ multiplex PCR reads and lists one entry per CDR3 protein. The sample carries a few hundred thousand distinct CDR3 sequences, approximately 95% recorded once. This entry belongs to a study of CD8 T cells in Susac syndrome. This receptor was taken from a human donor with multiple sclerosis. Sequencing was done on a sample of CD4+ T cells from PBMCs.

The CDR3 coding sequence is TGTGCCAGCAGCTTTCCGGCTACCCGGAATTCACCCCTCCACTTT. As protein: CASSFPATRNSPLHF. The chain has TRBV7-2 and TRBJ1-6, with D hard to call. The germline V gene has CDR1 SGHTA and CDR2 FQGNSA. V lost 3 bases and J lost 7, with 13 bases in between. The CDR3 covers 15 residues.